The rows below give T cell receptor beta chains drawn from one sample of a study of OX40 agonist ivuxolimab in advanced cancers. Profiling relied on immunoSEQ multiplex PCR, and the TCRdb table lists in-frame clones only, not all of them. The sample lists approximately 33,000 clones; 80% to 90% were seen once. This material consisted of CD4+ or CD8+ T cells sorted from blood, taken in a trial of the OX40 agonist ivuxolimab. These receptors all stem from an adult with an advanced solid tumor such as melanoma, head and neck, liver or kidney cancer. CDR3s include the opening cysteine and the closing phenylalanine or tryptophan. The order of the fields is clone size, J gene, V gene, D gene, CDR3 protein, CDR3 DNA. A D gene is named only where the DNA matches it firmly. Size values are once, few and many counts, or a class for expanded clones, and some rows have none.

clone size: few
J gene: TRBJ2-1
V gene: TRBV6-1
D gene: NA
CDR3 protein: CASSEAGGSYNEQFF
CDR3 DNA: TGTGCCAGCAGTGAAGCAGGGGGCTCCTACAATGAGCAGTTCTTC

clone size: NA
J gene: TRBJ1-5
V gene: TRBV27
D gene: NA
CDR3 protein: CASSFGGLGNQPQHF
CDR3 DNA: TGTGCCAGCAGTTTTGGGGGGTTAGGCAATCAGCCCCAGCATTTT

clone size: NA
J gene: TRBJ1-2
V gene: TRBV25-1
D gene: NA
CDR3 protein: CASSDDWSYGYTF
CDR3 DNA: TGTGCCAGCAGCGACGATTGGAGCTATGGCTACACCTTC

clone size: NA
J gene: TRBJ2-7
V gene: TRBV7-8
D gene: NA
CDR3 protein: CASSLASNPAYEQYF
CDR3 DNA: TGTGCCAGCAGCTTAGCGTCCAACCCTGCGTACGAGCAGTACTTC

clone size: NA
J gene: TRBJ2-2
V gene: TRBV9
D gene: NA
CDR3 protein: CASSVDGDIDWSGELFF
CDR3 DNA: TGTGCCAGCAGCGTAGATGGGGACATTGATTGGTCCGGGGAGCTGTTTTTT

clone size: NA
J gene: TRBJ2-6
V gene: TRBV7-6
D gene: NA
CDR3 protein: CASSGLGGDSGANVLTF
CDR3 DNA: TGTGCCAGCAGTGGTCTTGGCGGGGACTCTGGGGCCAACGTCCTGACTTTC

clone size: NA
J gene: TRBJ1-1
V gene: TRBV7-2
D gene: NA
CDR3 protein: CASRAPMNTEAFF
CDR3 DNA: TGTGCCAGCAGGGCTCCGATGAACACTGAAGCTTTCTTT

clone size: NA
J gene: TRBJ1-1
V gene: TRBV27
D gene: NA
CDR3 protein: CASSLYAGNMNTEAFF
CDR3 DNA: TGTGCCAGCAGTTTATATGCAGGCAACATGAACACTGAAGCTTTCTTT

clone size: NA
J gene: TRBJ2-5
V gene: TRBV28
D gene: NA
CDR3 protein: CASSSPGRIGQETQYF
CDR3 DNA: TGTGCCAGCAGTTCCCCGGGGAGAATCGGGCAAGAGACCCAGTACTTC

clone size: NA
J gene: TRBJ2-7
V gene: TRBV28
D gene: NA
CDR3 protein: CASRSIPYEQYF
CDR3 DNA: TGTGCCTCCAGATCCATCCCATACGAGCAGTACTTC

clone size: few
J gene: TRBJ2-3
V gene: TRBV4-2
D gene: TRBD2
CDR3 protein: CASSQDWGAGGGDTQYF
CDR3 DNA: TGTGCCAGCAGCCAAGATTGGGGAGCGGGAGGAGGGGATACGCAGTATTTT

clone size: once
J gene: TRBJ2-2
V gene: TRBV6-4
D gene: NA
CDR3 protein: CASSDSRQPGELFF
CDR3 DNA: TGTGCCAGCAGTGACTCCAGGCAGCCCGGGGAGCTGTTTTTT

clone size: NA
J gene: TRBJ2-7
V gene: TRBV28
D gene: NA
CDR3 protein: CASSTLALSSYEQYF
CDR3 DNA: TGTGCCAGCAGCACGCTAGCGCTTAGTTCCTACGAGCAGTACTTC

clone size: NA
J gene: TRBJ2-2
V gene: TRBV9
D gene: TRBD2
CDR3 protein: CASSVGGRTGELFF
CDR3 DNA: TGTGCCAGCAGCGTAGGCGGGAGGACCGGGGAGCTGTTTTTT

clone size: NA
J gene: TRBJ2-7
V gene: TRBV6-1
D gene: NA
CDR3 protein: CASSELGLNEQYF
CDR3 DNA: TGTGCCAGCAGTGAACTCGGTTTGAACGAGCAGTACTTC

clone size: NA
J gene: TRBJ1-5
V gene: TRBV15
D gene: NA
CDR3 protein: CATSRDKGLNQPQHF
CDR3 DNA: TGTGCCACCAGCAGAGACAAGGGGTTGAATCAGCCCCAGCATTTT

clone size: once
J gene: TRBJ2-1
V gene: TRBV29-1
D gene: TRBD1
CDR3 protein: CSVYTGDNNEQFF
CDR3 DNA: TGCAGCGTTTACACAGGGGACAACAATGAGCAGTTCTTC

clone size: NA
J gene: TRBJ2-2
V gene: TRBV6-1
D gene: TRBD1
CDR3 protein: CASSTGTGGGGELFF
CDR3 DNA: TGTGCCAGCAGCACCGGGACAGGGGGCGGGGGGGAGCTGTTTTTT

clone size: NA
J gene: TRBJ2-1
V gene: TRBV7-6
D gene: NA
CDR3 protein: CASSLSRGGHNEQFF
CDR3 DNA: TGTGCCAGCAGCTTAAGTAGGGGGGGCCACAATGAGCAGTTCTTC

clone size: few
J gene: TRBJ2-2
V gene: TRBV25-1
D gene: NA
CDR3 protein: CASSGDTGELFF
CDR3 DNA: TGTGCCAGCAGTGGAGACACCGGGGAGCTGTTTTTT

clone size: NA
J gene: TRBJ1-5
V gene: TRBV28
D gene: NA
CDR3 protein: CASSLGEGNNQPQHF
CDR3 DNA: TGTGCCAGCAGTTTAGGTGAGGGGAACAATCAGCCCCAGCATTTT

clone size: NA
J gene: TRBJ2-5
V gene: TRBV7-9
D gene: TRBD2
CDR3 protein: CASSRTSGSLETQYF
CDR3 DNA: TGTGCCAGCAGCCGGACTAGCGGGAGTCTAGAGACCCAGTACTTC

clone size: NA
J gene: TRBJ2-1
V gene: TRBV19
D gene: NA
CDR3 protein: CASNWGNEQFF
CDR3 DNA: TGTGCCAGTAATTGGGGGAATGAGCAGTTCTTC

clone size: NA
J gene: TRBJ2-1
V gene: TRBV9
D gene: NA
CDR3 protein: CASSPEVNEQFF
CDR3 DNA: TGTGCCAGCAGCCCTGAGGTCAATGAGCAGTTCTTC

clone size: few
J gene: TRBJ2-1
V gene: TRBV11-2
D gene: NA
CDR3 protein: CASSTRDLYNEQFF
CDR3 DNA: TGTGCCAGCAGCACCCGGGACTTGTACAATGAGCAGTTCTTC

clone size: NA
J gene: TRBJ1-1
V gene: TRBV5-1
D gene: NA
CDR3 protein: CASSLVVGAEAFF
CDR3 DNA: TGCGCCAGCAGCCTTGTGGTGGGGGCTGAAGCTTTCTTT

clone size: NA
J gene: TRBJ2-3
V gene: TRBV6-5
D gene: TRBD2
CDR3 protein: CASSYRESGADTQYF
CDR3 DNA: TGTGCCAGCAGTTATAGAGAGAGCGGGGCAGATACGCAGTATTTT

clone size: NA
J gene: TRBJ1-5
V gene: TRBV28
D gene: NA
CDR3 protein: CASSHRRYYPVPQHF
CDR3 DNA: TGTGCCAGCAGTCACCGGCGGTACTATCCCGTGCCCCAGCATTTT

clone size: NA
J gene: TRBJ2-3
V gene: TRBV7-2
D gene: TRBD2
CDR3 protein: CASSERLAEKGTDTQYF
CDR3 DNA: TGTGCCAGCAGCGAGAGACTAGCGGAAAAGGGCACAGATACGCAGTATTTT

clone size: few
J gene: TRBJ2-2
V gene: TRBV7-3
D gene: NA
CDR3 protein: CASSLGLTSTGELFF
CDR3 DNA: TGTGCCAGCAGCTTAGGACTGACTAGCACCGGGGAGCTGTTTTTT

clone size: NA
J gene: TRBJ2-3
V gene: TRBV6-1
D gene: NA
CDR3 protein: CASIGRNSDTQYF
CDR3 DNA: TGTGCCAGCATAGGACGCAACTCAGATACGCAGTATTTT

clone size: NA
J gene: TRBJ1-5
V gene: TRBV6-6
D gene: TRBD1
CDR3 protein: CASSPQGMESQPQHF
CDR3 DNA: TGTGCCAGCAGCCCACAGGGGATGGAAAGTCAGCCCCAGCATTTT

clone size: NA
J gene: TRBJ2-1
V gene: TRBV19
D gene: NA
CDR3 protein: CASSIFGPLNEQFF
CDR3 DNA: TGTGCCAGTAGTATCTTTGGACCCCTCAATGAGCAGTTCTTC

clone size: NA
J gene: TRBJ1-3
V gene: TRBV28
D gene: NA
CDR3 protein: CASSFPAQRAGNTIYF
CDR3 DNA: TGTGCCAGCAGTTTCCCGGCTCAGAGGGCTGGAAACACCATATATTTT

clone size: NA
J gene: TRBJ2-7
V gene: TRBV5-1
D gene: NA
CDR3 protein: CASSLAVRNEQYF
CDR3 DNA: TGCGCCAGCAGCTTGGCGGTTCGGAACGAGCAGTACTTC

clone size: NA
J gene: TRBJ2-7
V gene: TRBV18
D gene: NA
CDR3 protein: CASSPRWGDPTEQYF
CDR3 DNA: TGTGCCAGCTCACCACGCTGGGGGGACCCTACCGAGCAGTACTTC

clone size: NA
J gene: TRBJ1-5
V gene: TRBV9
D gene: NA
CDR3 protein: CASSIAGEGQPQHF
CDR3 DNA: TGTGCCAGCAGCATTGCGGGCGAGGGACAGCCCCAGCATTTT

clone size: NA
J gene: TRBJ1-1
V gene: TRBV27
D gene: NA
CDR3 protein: CASSQYMNTEAFF
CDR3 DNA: TGTGCCAGCAGTCAATACATGAACACTGAAGCTTTCTTT

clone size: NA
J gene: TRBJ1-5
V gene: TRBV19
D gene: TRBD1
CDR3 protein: CASRRWDRVRARGNQPQHF
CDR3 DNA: TGTGCCAGTAGAAGGTGGGACAGGGTGCGGGCTCGAGGCAATCAGCCCCAGCATTTT

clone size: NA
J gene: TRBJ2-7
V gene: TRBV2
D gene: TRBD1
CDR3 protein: CASSEALIRTGLGQYF
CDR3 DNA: TGTGCCAGCAGTGAAGCCCTTATTCGGACAGGGTTGGGGCAGTACTTC

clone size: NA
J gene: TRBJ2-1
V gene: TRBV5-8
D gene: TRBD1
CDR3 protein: CASSETGDAYNEQFF
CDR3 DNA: TGTGCCAGCAGCGAGACAGGGGATGCCTACAATGAGCAGTTCTTC

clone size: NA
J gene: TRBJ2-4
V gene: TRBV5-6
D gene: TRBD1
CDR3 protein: CASSYRTGGYLAKNIQYF
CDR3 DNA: TGTGCCAGCAGTTACCGGACAGGGGGGTACTTAGCCAAAAACATTCAGTACTTC

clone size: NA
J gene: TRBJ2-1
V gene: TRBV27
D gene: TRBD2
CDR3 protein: CASSSLAGGPFYEQFF
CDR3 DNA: TGTGCCAGCAGTAGCTTAGCGGGAGGGCCTTTCTATGAGCAGTTCTTC

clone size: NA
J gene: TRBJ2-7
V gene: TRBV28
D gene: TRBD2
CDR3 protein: CASSGVGLAGVFGSYEQYF
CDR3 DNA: TGTGCCAGCAGTGGGGTGGGACTAGCGGGAGTCTTTGGTTCCTACGAGCAGTACTTC

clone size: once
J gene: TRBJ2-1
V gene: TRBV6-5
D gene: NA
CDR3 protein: CASSYRGIDEQFF
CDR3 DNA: TGTGCCAGCAGTTACAGGGGAATCGATGAGCAGTTCTTC

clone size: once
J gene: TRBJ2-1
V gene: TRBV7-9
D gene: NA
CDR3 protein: CASSWGTEQFF
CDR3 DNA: TGTGCCAGCAGCTGGGGGACTGAGCAGTTCTTC

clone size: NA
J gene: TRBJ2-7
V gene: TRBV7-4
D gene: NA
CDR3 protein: CASSLGAWGLGEQYF
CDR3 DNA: TGTGCCAGCAGCTTAGGAGCCTGGGGTCTCGGCGAGCAGTACTTC

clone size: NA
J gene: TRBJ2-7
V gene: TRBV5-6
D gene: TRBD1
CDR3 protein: CASSLFRTGKYEQYF
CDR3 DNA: TGTGCCAGCAGCTTGTTTAGGACAGGGAAGTACGAGCAGTACTTC

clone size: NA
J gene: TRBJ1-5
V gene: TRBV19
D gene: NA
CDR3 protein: CASRGGYNQPQHF
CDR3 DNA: TGTGCCAGTAGGGGGGGGTACAATCAGCCCCAGCATTTT

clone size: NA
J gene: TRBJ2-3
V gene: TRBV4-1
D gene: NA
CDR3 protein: CASSPRSTGTDTQYF
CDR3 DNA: TGCGCCAGCAGCCCCCGATCGACAGGCACAGATACGCAGTATTTT

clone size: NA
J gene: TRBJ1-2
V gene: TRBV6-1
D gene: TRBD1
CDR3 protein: CASSESETGTGAKGYTF
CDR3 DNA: TGTGCCAGCAGTGAATCCGAAACCGGGACAGGGGCTAAAGGCTACACCTTC

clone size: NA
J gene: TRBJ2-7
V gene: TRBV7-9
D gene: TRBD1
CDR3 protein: CASSPTGTGDHYEQYF
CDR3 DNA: TGTGCCAGCAGCCCGACAGGGACAGGCGACCACTACGAGCAGTACTTC

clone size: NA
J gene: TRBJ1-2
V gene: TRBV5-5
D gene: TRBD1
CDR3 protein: CASSSGDRVGYGYTF
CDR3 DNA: TGTGCCAGCAGCTCCGGAGACAGGGTCGGCTATGGCTACACCTTC

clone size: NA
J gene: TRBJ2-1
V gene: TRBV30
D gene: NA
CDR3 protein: CAWSGVSYYNEQFF
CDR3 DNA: TGTGCCTGGAGTGGTGTCTCCTACTACAATGAGCAGTTCTTC